The sequence of this T cell receptor beta chain was determined in a study of quantifying T cell responses using KT2 cells. Study in general: RNA was reverse transcribed with TCR alpha and beta constant-region primers.

This clonotype was counted only a few times. A single-stranded UMI oligo with SP2 sequence was ligated to cDNA 3' ends. First-round PCR used 3 to 4 cycles and beta primers RC1.1 and RC1.2 covering TRBC1 and TRBC2. TCRdb itself ran the UMI-ligation and nested PCR reads through MiXCR, one entry per CDR3 protein. Among tens of thousands of distinct CDR3 sequences listed, around 10% were seen once. This TCR was sampled from a human donor. The sequenced material came from PBMCs spiked with cells of the T cell clone KT2.

The CDR3 here is CASSGRDKPSYEQYF. The CDR3, as DNA: TGTGCCAGCAGTGGCCGGGACAAACCCTCCTACGAGCAGTACTTC. The V gene is TRBV12-3 or TRBV12-4, the J gene TRBJ2-7, with TRBD1 as a possible D gene (6 bases). CDR3 size: 15 residues. V was shortened by 5 bases and J by 0 bases, with 14 bases between the two germline ends.